Below, 2 T cell receptor beta chains from the same sample are listed, as sequenced in a study of blood T cell repertoires in COVID-19. Method: immunoSEQ multiplex PCR; TCRdb's copy keeps in-frame clones and lacks some. The sample lists about 330,000 clones, 80% to 90% seen once, with 5% to 6% in the top ten. Sequenced sample: PBMCs or T cells enriched from blood (not recorded which). Source of these receptors: a man younger than 40 who had recovered from COVID-19.

V gene TRBV2 combines with J gene TRBJ1-2; possible D gene TRBD1, 5 bases. This CDR3 contains 14 residues. Germline V gives CDR1 SNHLY, CDR2 FYNNEI. Trimming cost V 4 bases and J 9 bases, with 18 bases left between them. CDR3 DNA: TGTGCCAGCAGTGGGGAGGACTGGGGCGTTAGCTACACCTTC. Residues: CASSGEDWGVSYTF.

The CDR3 spells CASSFFPAGGDNEQFF. The CDR3 nucleotides read TGTGCCAGCAGTTTCTTTCCAGCGGGGGGGGATAATGAGCAGTTCTTC. The rearrangement links TRBV27 to TRBJ2-1; TRBD2 matches 10 bases. Germline assignment: CDR1 MNHEY and CDR2 SMNVEV (reference sequence). V shed 3 bases and J 7 bases; nucleotides not matched to a gene: 9. This CDR3 comprises 16 residues.